The clone carrying this T cell receptor (beta chain) has more than one count but fewer than ten. Its antigen is currently unknown. Sequencing used immunoSEQ version 4 in survey mode. Clones were read by immunoSEQ multiplex PCR, and TCRdb kept only the in-frame ones, dropping some. The repertoire consists of 25,000 to 35,000 clones, with roughly three quarters occurring once and the leading ten covering about 0.8%. The sample originates from a study of persistence of HIV-infected CD4 T cells. There are 15 residues in the CDR3. The germline CDR1 and CDR2 sequences are MNHNY and SVGAGI (reference sequence). Germline trimming cut 7 bases from V and 8 bases from J; bases unmatched to any gene: 11. The stimulus was lysate of CMV-infected fibroblasts, 10 ug/mL. CD40L/CD69 double-negative CD45RO-high memory CD4+ T cells were collected.

This chain joins TRBV6-6 and TRBJ1-6, with 7 bases lining up with TRBD1. The sample was CD4+ T cells sorted from PBMCs after approximately 20-hour stimulation, taken from a patient who received antiretroviral therapy. The TCR was taken from an adult woman with HIV who was CMV-seropositive. In nucleotides, the CDR3 is TGTGCCAGCACCCCTTTACAGGGGAGCTATTCACCCCTCCACTTT. Protein sequence: CASTPLQGSYSPLHF.